This T cell receptor (beta chain) was identified during a study of human T cells and chemical hapten exposure. The study, taken as a whole, reports: There were significantly more large CDR3 similarity clusters among expanded TCRs than among controls. Given that the donors had alopecia, their immune response may differ from that seen in healthy people.

This clonotype was recorded at least ten times. Its antigen is unknown. V gave up 5 bases and J gave up 1 base; unmatched junction bases: 9. This CDR3 spans 17 amino acids. Per germline, CDR1 SEHNR and CDR2 FQNEAQ (reference sequence). Original processing methods: Counting gave a median of 95,638 TCRs per sample, with values ranging from about 23,224 to 700,000. TCRdb re-analysed the RACE reads in MiXCR, keeping a single row per CDR3 protein. The V and J calls reflect TCRdb's pipeline rather than the authors' work. The sample includes more than 250,000 distinct CDR3 sequences, roughly 8% of them seen just once. Time point denoted: pre-sensitization, week 0. As to treatment: therapeutic diphenylcyclopropenone sensitization with weekly scalp DPC.

The source is a man in his late teens or twenties with alopecia areata. Some clones in this sample may be carry-over from other donors' samples. Specimen: whole blood, collected in connection with sensitization to the hapten diphenylcyclopropenone (DPC). The V call is TRBV7-9, the J call TRBJ1-3; TRBD1 aligns across 9 bases. CDR3 coding DNA: TGTGCCAGCAGCACGAGGAACAGGGGGCAATCTGGAAACACCATATATTTT. Its translation is CASSTRNRGQSGNTIYF.